A single sample gave rise to the 27 T cell receptor beta chains below, sequenced in a study of T cell responses to AZD1222 COVID-19 vaccine. Assay: immunoSEQ multiplex PCR; the TCRdb copy retains only in-frame clones and omits some. The profile shows 75,000 to 100,000 clones, roughly 90% of them singletons. The starting material was peripheral blood, obtained on day 0 of AZD1222 vaccination. All receptors come from an adult in good health.

The chain has TRBV14 and TRBJ1-5; TRBD1 matches at 10 bases. CDR1 and CDR2 (germline): SGHDN, FVKESK. CDR3 length equals 14 residues. V trimming: 4 bases; J trimming: 6 bases; junction bases outside the gene matches: 3. In nucleotides, the CDR3 is TGTGCCAGCAGCCGACAGGGGGCTGGTCAGCCCCAGCATTTT. Protein: CASSRQGAGQPQHF. The full variable domain, in which reference TRBV14 and TRBJ1-5 provide the parts outside the CDR3, is EAGVTQFPSHSVIEKGQTVTLRCDPISGHDNLYWYRRVMGKEIKFLLHFVKESKQDESGMPNNRFLAERTGGTYSTLKVQPAELEDSGVYFCASSRQGAGQPQHFGDGTRLSIL.

This clone was recorded once. CDR3 amino acids: CASSLRLAGGGNNEQFF. CDR3 bases: TGTGCCAGCAGCTTACGACTAGCGGGAGGAGGGAACAATGAGCAGTTCTTC. The chain is built from TRBV11-2 and TRBJ2-1, with 13 nucleotides matching TRBD2. Germline values: CDR1 SGHAT, CDR2 FQNNGV. The ends lost 2 bases at V and 5 bases at J; junction bases unmatched: 6. This CDR3 spans 17 amino acids. Together with reference TRBV11-2 and TRBJ2-1, the CDR3 gives the full variable domain: EAGVAQSPRYKIIEKRQSVAFWCNPISGHATLYWYQQILGQGPKLLIQFQNNGVVDDSQLPKDRFSAERLKGVDSTLKIQPAKLEDSAVYLCASSLRLAGGGNNEQFFGPGTRLTVL.

The CDR3 DNA is TGCAGCGTTGAGTCCCTCATGAACACTGAAGCTTTCTTT. It encodes CSVESLMNTEAFF. The chain combines TRBV29-1 with TRBJ1-1; D is ambiguous. Germline CDR1 and CDR2: SQVTM and ANQGSEA. This CDR3 has 13 amino acids. The germline V and J ends were trimmed by 3 bases and 0 bases, with 8 bases remaining between them.

This clone has only one observation. The chain uses TRBV19 and TRBJ1-1; 8 nucleotides line up with TRBD1. The V and J ends lost 11 bases and 1 base, in that order; junction bases with no gene match: 12. Germline V gene sequence: CDR1 LNHDA, CDR2 SQIVND (reference sequence). The CDR3 runs 15 residues. CDR3 sequence reads: CASGLGGQANTEAFF. In DNA form, the CDR3 reads TGTGCCTCTGGCCTCGGGGGACAGGCGAACACTGAAGCTTTCTTT.

V is TRBV7-9 and J is TRBJ2-7, with 7 bases matching TRBD1. CDR3 size: 15 residues. Trimming at V came to 5 bases and at J to 2 bases, leaving 9 bases not matched to a gene. CDR1 and CDR2 (germline): SEHNR, FQNEAQ (reference sequence). The CDR3 bases are TGTGCCAGCAGCCACGACAGGGAATTAACCTACGAGCAGTACTTC. Translated, it gives CASSHDRELTYEQYF.

This clone was seen just once. J is TRBJ2-3 and V is TRBV5-8; D remains ambiguous. The V end lost 4 bases, the J end lost 0 bases, and 12 bases lay between the germline ends. CDR3 length equals 15 residues. CDR1 SGHTS and CDR2 YDEGEE come from the germline V gene. CDR3 bases: TGTGCCAGCAGCCGATCTGTGACTAGCACAGATACGCAGTATTTT. Its translation is CASSRSVTSTDTQYF.

This chain links TRBV7-2 with TRBJ2-1; 8 nucleotides line up with TRBD1. V dropped 4 bases and J dropped 3; count of bases not matched to a gene: 8. Germline CDR1 is SGHTA and CDR2 is FQGNSA. The CDR3 loop spans 16 amino acids. This chain's CDR3 is CASSSHRDRIYNEQFF. The DNA of the CDR3 is TGTGCCAGCAGCTCGCACCGGGACAGGATCTACAATGAGCAGTTCTTC.

The chain employs TRBV10-2 and TRBJ2-7, with D hard to call. The CDR3 covers 13 residues. The V and J ends lost 0 bases and 3 bases respectively, with 6 bases between them. CDR1 is WSHSY and CDR2 is SAAADI in the germline V gene. This chain's CDR3 is CASSESVSYEQYF. The CDR3 DNA reads as TGCGCCAGCAGTGAGTCGGTCAGCTACGAGCAGTACTTC.

For the CDR3, the DNA is TGCGCCAGCAGCCTACAGGGGGCGCCTGTTGAGACCCAGTACTTC. Its protein is CASSLQGAPVETQYF. V gene TRBV5-1 combines with J gene TRBJ2-5; the match to TRBD1 covers 9 bases. This CDR3 has 15 amino acids. The germline V gene has CDR1 SGHRS and CDR2 YFSETQ. The V gene end was trimmed by 4 bases and the J gene end by 5 bases; junction bases not matched to a gene: 9.

The chain carries TRBV4-1 and TRBJ2-3; maybe TRBD1 (6 bases). V shed 6 bases and J shed 0 bases, with 16 bases lying between them. The CDR3 runs 16 residues. Germline lookup yields CDR1 MGHRA and CDR2 YSYEKL. The CDR3 coding sequence is TGCGCCAGCAGTCTAGGACAGAGACGTAGCACAGATACGCAGTATTTT. Amino acids: CASSLGQRRSTDTQYF.

This clone has a single count. This rearrangement joins TRBV19 to TRBJ1-6; 11 nucleotides align to TRBD1. V shed 7 bases and J 5 bases; nucleotides not matched to a gene: 4. This CDR3 has 15 amino acids. Germline CDR1 is LNHDA and CDR2 is SQIVND (reference sequence). This CDR3 is CASKSGQGDNSPLHF. The CDR3 bases are TGTGCCAGTAAATCGGGACAGGGGGATAATTCACCCCTCCACTTT. Combining the CDR3 with reference TRBV19 and TRBJ1-6 gives the whole variable domain DGGITQSPKYLFRKEGQNVTLSCEQNLNHDAMYWYRQDPGQGLRLIYYSQIVNDFQKGDIAEGYSVSREKKESFPLTVTSAQKNPTAFYLCASKSGQGDNSPLHFGNGTRLTVT.

Only a few counts were recorded for this clone. This CDR3 reads CASSRLAGASTDTQYF. CDR3 bases: TGCGCCAGCAGTCGGCTAGCGGGAGCTAGCACAGATACGCAGTATTTT. The genes are TRBV23-1 and TRBJ2-3; 10 bases line up with TRBD2. TRBV23-1 falls under the ORF class, with uncertain function. V lost 4 bases, J lost 0 bases, and 4 bases stayed unmatched. This CDR3 spans 16 amino acids.

This clone was recorded only once. The chain couples TRBV5-4 to TRBJ2-7; D gene uncertain. Germline V gives CDR1 SGHNT, CDR2 YYREEE (reference sequence). Trimming pared 4 bases from V and 0 bases from J, leaving 8 bases between. The CDR3 spans 13 residues. The CDR3 DNA sequence: TGTGCCAGCAGCGTTGACACCTCCTACGAGCAGTACTTC. Amino acids: CASSVDTSYEQYF.

The chain links TRBV7-2 to TRBJ1-3, with 11 bases matching TRBD1. Unmatched junction bases numbered 5, after V lost 6 bases and J lost 1 base. CDR3 length equals 16 residues. Germline lookup yields CDR1 SGHTA and CDR2 FQGNSA. The CDR3 bases are TGTGCCAGCAGGAGCGGGACAGGGGGTTCTGGAAACACCATATATTTT. Translation: CASRSGTGGSGNTIYF.

This clone was seen only a few times. CDR3 residues: CASSPPSGPFNEKLFF. The DNA for the CDR3 is TGTGCCAGCAGCCCACCCTCAGGACCTTTTAATGAAAAACTGTTTTTT. This chain uses TRBV6-7 with TRBJ1-4; D remains unclear. TRBV6-7 is known as an ORF, though its function is uncertain. This CDR3 has 16 residues. The V end lost 6 bases, the J end lost 4 bases, and 18 bases lay between the germline ends.

This clone came up once. The chain joins TRBV10-1 to TRBJ1-1, with no clear D. Germline CDR1 reads WNHNN; CDR2 reads SYGVQD (reference sequence). The CDR3 covers 13 residues. V gave up 2 bases and J gave up 0 bases, with 4 bases separating them. The CDR3 sequence is CASSEDVNTEAFF. The CDR3 DNA is TGCGCCAGCAGTGAGGATGTGAACACTGAAGCTTTCTTT.

V usage is TRBV24-1 and J usage is TRBJ1-1; 8 bases line up with TRBD1. The CDR3 loop spans 16 amino acids. The J segment lost 6 bases and the V segment lost 5 bases, leaving 13 bases of the junction unmatched. CDR1 is KGHDR, CDR2 SFDVKD, per germline. In DNA form, the CDR3 reads TGTGCCACCAGTGGGGGACAGGTCCAACGTGTATCTGAAGCTTTCTTT. Amino acid sequence: CATSGGQVQRVSEAFF.

This chain uses TRBV6-5 with TRBJ1-1; D gene uncertain. CDR3 size: 16 residues. V was trimmed by 2 bases and J by 2 bases, leaving 15 bases between them. CDR1 and CDR2 from the germline V gene are MNHEY and SVGAGI. The CDR3 coding sequence is TGTGCCAGCAGTTACGGTGGCCCTAATCTCAACACTGAAGCTTTCTTT. Protein sequence: CASSYGGPNLNTEAFF.

In its sample, this clone was seen a few times. The gene calls are TRBV24-1 and TRBJ2-7; D is tentatively TRBD1 or TRBD2 (6 bases each). CDR1 and CDR2 from the germline V gene are KGHDR and SFDVKD. The V end lost 2 bases, the J end lost 0 bases, and 16 bases lay between the germline ends. This CDR3 is built from 17 residues. This chain's CDR3 is CATSDSGAGHSSYEQYF. CDR3 DNA: TGTGCCACCAGTGATTCAGGGGCGGGACACAGCTCCTACGAGCAGTACTTC.

The chain recombines TRBV30 with TRBJ2-3, with D possibly matching TRBD2 (6 bases). The CDR3 consists of 13 residues. Germline assignment: CDR1 GTSNPN and CDR2 SVGIG (reference sequence). The V end lost 0 bases, the J end lost 5 bases, and 9 bases lay between the germline ends. CDR3 sequence: CAWSVPGGDTQYF. The DNA of the CDR3 is TGTGCCTGGAGTGTACCCGGGGGAGATACGCAGTATTTT.

The genes are TRBV24-1 and TRBJ2-1; D possibly corresponds to TRBD2 (6 bases). The CDR3 has 14 residues. The germline V gene has CDR1 KGHDR and CDR2 SFDVKD. Trimming left V 6 bases short and J 2 bases short, with 10 bases between. CDR3 bases: TGTGCCACCAGTTGGGGGGAAACCTACAATGAGCAGTTCTTC. This encodes CATSWGETYNEQFF.

This chain joins TRBV29-1 and TRBJ2-1; maybe TRBD2 (6 bases). With 4 bases removed from V and 6 bases from J, the gap between germline ends came to 10 bases. The CDR3 is made up of 12 amino acids. The germline CDR1 and CDR2 sequences are SQVTM and ANQGSEA. The CDR3 region is CSVGRRGNEQFF. CDR3 nucleotide sequence: TGCAGCGTTGGTAGGAGGGGCAATGAGCAGTTCTTC.

The rearrangement uses TRBV11-3 and TRBJ1-2; D remains unclear. The CDR3 runs 14 residues. Trimming stripped 0 bases from V and 3 bases from J, with 8 bases between. In germline, CDR1 is SGHNT, CDR2 YENEEA. The CDR3 region is CASSLDKADYGYTF. CDR3 sequence (DNA): TGTGCCAGCAGCTTAGATAAGGCGGACTATGGCTACACCTTC.

The V and J genes are TRBV6-5 and TRBJ1-2, with D unresolved. In germline, CDR1 is MNHEY, CDR2 SVGAGI. With 5 bases removed from V and 7 bases from J, the gap between germline ends came to 8 bases. CDR3 length equals 11 residues. CDR3 DNA sequence: TGTGCCAGCAGTCACGAAGGTGGCTACACCTTC. Translating gives CASSHEGGYTF.

V gene TRBV19 combines with J gene TRBJ1-2; a possible D gene is TRBD1 (5 bases). The germline V and J ends were trimmed by 4 bases and 3 bases, with 18 bases remaining between them. The CDR3 has 16 residues. Per germline, CDR1 LNHDA and CDR2 SQIVND (reference sequence). The CDR3 region is CASSNNHDSLDYGYTF. In DNA form, the CDR3 reads TGTGCCAGTAGTAACAATCACGACAGTTTGGACTATGGCTACACCTTC.

V gene TRBV11-2 combines with J gene TRBJ2-7; weak D call: TRBD1 (5 bases). V gave up 0 bases and J gave up 7 bases, with 10 bases separating them. Per germline, CDR1 SGHAT and CDR2 FQNNGV. The CDR3 has 13 residues. CDR3 bases: TGTGCCAGCAGCTTAGAAAGGGGCAGGGAGCAGTACTTC. It yields the protein CASSLERGREQYF.

The chain joins TRBV6-6 to TRBJ1-6, with a weak D call TRBD1 (6 bases). Germline loops: CDR1 MNHNY, CDR2 SVGAGI (reference sequence). Deletions cut 5 bases from V and 6 bases from J, with 14 bases between. The CDR3 extends over 15 amino acids. Here the CDR3 reads CASSPRDISNSPLHF. CDR3 coding DNA: TGTGCCAGCAGTCCCCGGGACATCTCTAATTCACCCCTCCACTTT.